This T cell receptor beta chain emerged from a study of T-cell reconstitution after alpha-beta-depleted transplantation in children. General study findings and limits: Expanded graft clones numbering several hundred reportedly gave rise to alpha-beta T cells about two months after transplant.

Turning to this clonotype: Its matching antigen is unknown.

The CDR3 sequence is 15 residues long. V lost 5 bases and J 0 bases, leaving 11 bases between the germline ends. Germline CDR1 and CDR2: SGHVS and FQNEAQ. It was with unique molecular identifiers that the TCRbeta library was prepared. Using its own MiXCR run on the PCR reads, TCRdb lists one record per CDR3 protein. Among some 460,000 distinct CDR3 sequences, roughly 17% were seen once, and the ten largest hold around 28%. Sequences were derived from PBMCs, mostly from graft donor cells, sampled 360 days after TCRalphabeta/CD19-depleted stem cell transplant. The clonotype comes from a boy younger than two who had a stem cell transplant for Wiskott-Aldrich syndrome, so the T cells may come from the graft donor. The rearrangement links TRBV7-8 to TRBJ1-5; D unresolved. The CDR3 bases are TGTGCCAGCAGCCAGGACGAATATAGCAATCAGCCCCAGCATTTT. Protein product: CASSQDEYSNQPQHF.